The clone carrying this T cell receptor beta chain was counted a few times. Total RNA extraction produced at least 5.5 micrograms (per sample) for the study. This entry is derived from a study of blood T cells in healthy people across ages. Trimming pared 7 bases from V and 6 bases from J, leaving 4 bases between. In germline, CDR1 is SNHLY, CDR2 FYNNEI. The CDR3 is 10 amino acids. For the second PCR, which ran for about 7 to 11 cycles, a sample-barcoded 5' primer and a J-beta primer mix were used. TCRdb fed the 5' RACE reads into MiXCR, producing one record per CDR3 protein. Of approximately 1.5 million distinct CDR3 sequences in the sample, less than 45% were seen once.

This receptor was obtained from a woman between 18 and 30 years old in good health. The sample consisted of blood. The gene calls are TRBV2 and TRBJ2-4; D remains ambiguous. The CDR3 is CASIGNIQYF. The CDR3 DNA is TGTGCCAGCATCGGAAACATTCAGTACTTC. Drawing the rest from reference TRBV2 and TRBJ2-4, the complete variable domain is EPEVTQTPSHQVTQMGQEVILRCVPISNHLYFYWYRQILGQKVEFLVSFYNNEISEKSEIFDDQFSVERPDGSNFTLKIRSTKLEDSAMYFCASIGNIQYFGAGTRLSVL.